The T cell receptor beta chain under discussion was sequenced for a study of shared clonotypes between healthy human individuals. Assay runs were performed at deep level. This table comes from immunoSEQ multiplex PCR, and its TCRdb copy is limited to in-frame clones, with some not included. The table has roughly 650,000 clones, roughly 97% seen once. The germline V gene encodes CDR1 MDHEN and CDR2 SYDVKM. The germline V and J ends were trimmed by 1 base and 7 bases, with 11 bases remaining between them. This CDR3 spans 14 amino acids. Sequencing used naive CD4+ T cells sorted from blood. Indicated subset: CD45RA+ positively selected. The V call is TRBV28, the J call TRBJ2-1; D could derive from TRBD1 or TRBD2 (6 bases each). The source is a woman aged 30 to 39 in good health. CDR3: CASSLSWRGNEQFF. The CDR3 DNA is TGTGCCAGCAGTTTATCCTGGAGGGGGAATGAGCAGTTCTTC.